One sample yielded the 5 T cell receptor beta chains listed below, sequenced in a study of control samples from healthy donors and cancer patients. Produced via immunoSEQ multiplex PCR; TCRdb's table is partial and in-frame only. The sample consists of around 58,000 clones, approximately 95% of them appearing once. The sequencing sample was made of blood. The receptors were gathered from a woman between 18 and 29 years old in good health.

This CDR3 is CAWTGSQREKLFF. CDR3 sequence (DNA): TGTGCCTGGACGGGCTCCCAGAGGGAAAAACTGTTTTTT. The gene calls are TRBV30 and TRBJ1-4; D call uncertain. This CDR3 is built from 13 residues. The germline gives CDR1 GTSNPN, CDR2 SVGIG (reference sequence). V was clipped by 4 bases and J by 8 bases, with 14 bases between them. The full variable domain, completed using reference TRBV30 and TRBJ1-4, is SQTIHQWPATLVQPVGSPLSLECTVEGTSNPNLYWYRQAAGRGLQLLFYSVGIGQISSEVPQNLSASRPQDRQFILSSKKLLLSDSGFYLCAWTGSQREKLFFGSGTQLSVL.

This chain uses TRBV10-1 with TRBJ2-5; no reliable D call. The CDR3 runs 12 residues. The V gene lost 2 bases and the J gene lost 7 bases, with 8 bases spanning the gap. Germline-derived CDR1 and CDR2 are WNHNN and SYGVQD (reference sequence). This CDR3 reads CASSELTWTQYF. The CDR3 bases are TGCGCCAGCAGTGAGCTAACATGGACCCAGTACTTC.

This chain joins TRBV18 and TRBJ2-5, with a possible D match to TRBD2 (5 bases). The CDR3 is 13 amino acids. The germline gives CDR1 KGHSH, CDR2 LQKENI. The V and J ends lost 2 bases and 9 bases respectively, with 13 bases between them. The CDR3 DNA sequence: TGTGCCAGCTCACCAGGGAGAGAGGGTCCCCAGTACTTC. Its protein is CASSPGREGPQYF.

The gene calls are TRBV28 and TRBJ1-2; D might be TRBD1 (5 bases). Trimming removed 2 bases from V and 5 bases from J, with 27 bases in between. Per germline, CDR1 MDHEN and CDR2 SYDVKM. This CDR3 comprises 19 residues. Here the CDR3 reads CASSLMAFDRNYTAYGYTF. CDR3 in DNA: TGTGCCAGCAGTTTAATGGCCTTTGACAGAAATTACACCGCTTATGGCTACACCTTC.

The chain has TRBV21-1 and TRBJ1-5. TRBV21-1 is labeled a pseudogene. CDR3 size: 10 residues. The CDR3 DNA sequence: TGTGCCAGTAGCAATCAGCCCCAGCATTTT. Amino acid sequence: CASSNQPQHF.